A selection of T cell receptor beta chains follows, all from one sample in a study of shared clonotypes between healthy human individuals. Libraries were prepared by immunoSEQ multiplex PCR; TCRdb keeps only in-frame clonotypes and omits some of them. The sample has 2 million to 2.5 million clones, 80% to 95% seen once. Sequences were obtained from naive CD4+ T cells from PBMCs. These receptors all stem from a man between 18 and 35 years old in good health. Some clones in this sample may be carry-over from other donors' samples. The CDR3 runs from the conserved cysteine through the conserved F or W. The D gene is left open where the match is weak. Clone size, where shown, is once, few, many, or a class for clones that have expanded.

J gene	clone size	D gene	V gene	CDR3 protein	CDR3 DNA
TRBJ2-7	.	TRBD2	TRBV6-1	CASRRLAGPSYEQYF	TGTGCCAGCAGGCGACTAGCGGGACCCTCCTACGAGCAGTACTTC
TRBJ1-4	once	.	TRBV30	CAWSAGPLPEKLFF	TGTGCCTGGAGTGCCGGGCCCCTCCCCGAAAAACTGTTTTTT
TRBJ1-1	.	.	TRBV5-4	CASTLNTEAFF	TGTGCCAGCACCCTGAACACTGAAGCTTTCTTT
TRBJ2-6	.	.	TRBV28	CASSHTIGQSSGANVLTF	TGTGCCAGCAGTCATACGATCGGACAGAGCTCTGGGGCCAACGTCCTGACTTTC
TRBJ2-6	.	.	TRBV18	CASSQSRGSSGANVLTF	TGTGCCAGCTCACAAAGCAGGGGTAGCTCTGGGGCCAACGTCCTGACTTTC
TRBJ2-7	.	.	TRBV5-6	CASSSYYRDQEQYF	TGTGCCAGCAGCTCCTATTACAGGGATCAAGAGCAGTACTTC
TRBJ2-2	.	TRBD1	TRBV13	CASSPGQGYGGELFF	TGTGCCAGCTCACCGGGACAGGGCTATGGCGGGGAGCTGTTTTTT
TRBJ2-7	.	.	TRBV5-1	CASSRLTGAQSYEQYF	TGCGCCAGCAGCCGACTTACAGGAGCACAATCCTACGAGCAGTACTTC
TRBJ1-4	once	.	TRBV7-8	CASSAGLGDEKLFF	TGTGCCAGCAGCGCGGGGTTAGGCGATGAAAAACTGTTTTTT
TRBJ2-7	.	.	TRBV4-1	CASSREVASYEQYF	TGCGCCAGCAGCCGGGAGGTGGCGTCCTACGAGCAGTACTTC
TRBJ1-1	.	TRBD1	TRBV10-3	CAISDQGALSEAFF	TGTGCCATCAGTGATCAGGGGGCGCTTTCTGAAGCTTTCTTT
TRBJ2-1	.	.	TRBV18	CASSPRPEQFF	TGTGCCAGCTCACCACGGCCTGAGCAGTTCTTC
TRBJ2-7	.	TRBD2	TRBV5-1	CASSLSIVLAGPHAPREQYF	TGCGCCAGCAGCTTGAGCATCGTACTAGCGGGCCCCCACGCCCCCCGTGAGCAGTACTTC
TRBJ2-5	.	.	TRBV15	CATSIEQETQYF	TGTGCCACCAGCATTGAACAAGAGACCCAGTACTTC
TRBJ2-5	once	TRBD1	TRBV7-9	CASTVGQGAKETQYF	TGTGCCAGCACCGTAGGACAGGGGGCGAAAGAGACCCAGTACTTC
TRBJ1-3	.	.	TRBV6-1	CASSESGFSGNTIYF	TGTGCCAGCAGTGAGTCAGGGTTCTCCGGAAACACCATATATTTT
TRBJ2-1	.	TRBD2	TRBV4-2	CASSQDPELAPLPYNEQFF	TGTGCCAGCAGCCAAGATCCCGAACTAGCGCCTCTCCCGTACAATGAGCAGTTCTTC